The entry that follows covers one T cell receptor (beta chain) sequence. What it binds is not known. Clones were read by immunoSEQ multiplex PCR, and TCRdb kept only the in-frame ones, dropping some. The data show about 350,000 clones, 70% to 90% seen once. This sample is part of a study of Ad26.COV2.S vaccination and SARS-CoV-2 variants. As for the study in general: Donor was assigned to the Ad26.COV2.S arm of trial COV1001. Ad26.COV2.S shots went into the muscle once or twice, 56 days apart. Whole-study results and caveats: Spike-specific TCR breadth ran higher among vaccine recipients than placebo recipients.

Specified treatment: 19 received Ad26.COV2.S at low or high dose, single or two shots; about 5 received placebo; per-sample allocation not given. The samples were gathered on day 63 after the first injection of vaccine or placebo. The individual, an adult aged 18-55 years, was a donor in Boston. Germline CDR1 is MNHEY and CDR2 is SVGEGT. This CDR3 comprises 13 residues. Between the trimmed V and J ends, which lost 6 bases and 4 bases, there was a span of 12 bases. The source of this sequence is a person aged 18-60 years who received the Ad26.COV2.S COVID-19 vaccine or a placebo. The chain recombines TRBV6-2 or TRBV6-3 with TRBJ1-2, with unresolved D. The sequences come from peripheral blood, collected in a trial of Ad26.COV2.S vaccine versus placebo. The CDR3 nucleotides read TGTGCCAGCAGCGGACCCCTGGGCTATGGCTACACCTTC. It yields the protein CASSGPLGYGYTF.